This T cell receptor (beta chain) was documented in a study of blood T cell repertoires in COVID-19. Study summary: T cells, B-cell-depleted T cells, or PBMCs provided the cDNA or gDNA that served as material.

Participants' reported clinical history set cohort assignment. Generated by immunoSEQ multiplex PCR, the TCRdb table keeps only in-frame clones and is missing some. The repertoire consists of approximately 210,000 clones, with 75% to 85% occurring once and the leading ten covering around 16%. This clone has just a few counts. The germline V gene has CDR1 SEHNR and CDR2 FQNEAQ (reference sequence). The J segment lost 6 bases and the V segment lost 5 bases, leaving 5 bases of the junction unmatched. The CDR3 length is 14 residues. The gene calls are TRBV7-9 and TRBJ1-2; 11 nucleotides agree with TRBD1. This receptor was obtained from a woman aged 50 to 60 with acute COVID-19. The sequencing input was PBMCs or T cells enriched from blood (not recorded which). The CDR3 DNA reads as TGTGCCAGCAGCGACGGACAGGGGGCGAATGGCTACACCTTC. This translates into CASSDGQGANGYTF.